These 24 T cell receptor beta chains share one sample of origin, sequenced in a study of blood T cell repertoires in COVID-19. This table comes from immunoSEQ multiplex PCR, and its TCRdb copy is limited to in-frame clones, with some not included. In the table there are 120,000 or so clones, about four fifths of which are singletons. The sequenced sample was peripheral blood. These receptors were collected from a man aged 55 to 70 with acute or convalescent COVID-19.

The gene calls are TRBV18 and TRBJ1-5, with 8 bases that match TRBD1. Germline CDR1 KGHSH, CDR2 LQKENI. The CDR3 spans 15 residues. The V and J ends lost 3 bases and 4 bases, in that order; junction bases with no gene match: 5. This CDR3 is CASSPSGDRNQPQHF. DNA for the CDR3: TGTGCCAGCTCACCCTCAGGGGACAGGAATCAGCCCCAGCATTTT.

DNA for the CDR3: TGCAGCGTTGAAGGGGCAGGGGGTCAGCCCCAGCATTTT. Residues: CSVEGAGGQPQHF. This chain links TRBV29-1 with TRBJ1-5; 7 bases match TRBD1. The CDR3 runs to 13 residues. Losses at the gene ends were 1 base for V and 6 bases for J; bases not matched to a gene: 3. Germline lookup yields CDR1 SQVTM and CDR2 ANQGSEA. Variable domain in full (rest from reference TRBV29-1 and TRBJ1-5): SAVISQKPSRDICQRGTSLTIQCQVDSQVTMMFWYRQQPGQSLTLIATANQGSEATYESGFVIDKFPISRPNLTFSTLTVSNMSPEDSSIYLCSVEGAGGQPQHFGDGTRLSIL.

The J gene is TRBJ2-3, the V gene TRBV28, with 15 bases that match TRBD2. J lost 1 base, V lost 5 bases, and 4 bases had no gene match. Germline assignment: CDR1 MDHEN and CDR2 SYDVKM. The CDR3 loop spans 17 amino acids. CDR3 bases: TGTGCCAGCAGTCCCCGGACTAGCGGGAGGGGCACAGATACGCAGTATTTT. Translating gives CASSPRTSGRGTDTQYF.

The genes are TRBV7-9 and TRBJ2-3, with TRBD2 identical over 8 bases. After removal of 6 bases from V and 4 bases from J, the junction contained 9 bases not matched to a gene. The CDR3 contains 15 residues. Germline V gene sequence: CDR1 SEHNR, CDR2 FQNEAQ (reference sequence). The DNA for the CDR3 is TGTGCCAGCAGTACCGGGACTAGAGCCCCAGATACGCAGTATTTT. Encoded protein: CASSTGTRAPDTQYF.

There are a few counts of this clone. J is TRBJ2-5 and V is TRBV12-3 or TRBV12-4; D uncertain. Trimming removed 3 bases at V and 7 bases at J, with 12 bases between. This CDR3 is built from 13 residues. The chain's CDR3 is CASSFDLSGTQYF. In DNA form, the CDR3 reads TGTGCCAGCAGTTTCGACTTATCGGGGACCCAGTACTTC.

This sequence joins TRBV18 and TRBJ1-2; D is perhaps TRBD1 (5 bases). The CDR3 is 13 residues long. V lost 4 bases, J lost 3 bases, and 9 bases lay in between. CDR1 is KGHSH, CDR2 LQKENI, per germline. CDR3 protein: CASSQRGYYGYTF. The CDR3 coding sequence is TGTGCCAGCTCACAAAGGGGATACTATGGCTACACCTTC.

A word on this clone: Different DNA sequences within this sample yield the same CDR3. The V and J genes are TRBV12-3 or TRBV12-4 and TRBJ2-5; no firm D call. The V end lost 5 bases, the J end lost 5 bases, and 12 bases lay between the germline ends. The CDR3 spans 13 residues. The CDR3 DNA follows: TGTGCCAGCAGTCTGTCGGGTCGGGAGACCCAGTACTTC. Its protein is CASSLSGRETQYF.

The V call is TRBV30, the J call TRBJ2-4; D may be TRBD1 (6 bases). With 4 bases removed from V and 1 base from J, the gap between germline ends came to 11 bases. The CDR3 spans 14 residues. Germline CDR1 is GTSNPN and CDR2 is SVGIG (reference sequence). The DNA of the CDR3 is TGTGCCTGGACTTACAGGGCCGCCAAAAACATTCAGTACTTC. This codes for CAWTYRAAKNIQYF.

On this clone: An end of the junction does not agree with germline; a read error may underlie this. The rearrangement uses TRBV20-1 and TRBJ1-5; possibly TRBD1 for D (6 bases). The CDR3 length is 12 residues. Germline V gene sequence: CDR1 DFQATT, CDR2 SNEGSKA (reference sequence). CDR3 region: CSASTGNLPQHF. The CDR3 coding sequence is TGCAGTGCTAGTACAGGGAATCTGCCCCAGCATTTT.

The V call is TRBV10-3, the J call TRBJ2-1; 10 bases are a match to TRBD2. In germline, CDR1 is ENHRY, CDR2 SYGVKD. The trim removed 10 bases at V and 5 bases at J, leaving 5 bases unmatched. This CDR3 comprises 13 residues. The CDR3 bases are TGTGCCAGCGGGACTAGCGAGGACAATGAGCAGTTCTTC. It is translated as CASGTSEDNEQFF.

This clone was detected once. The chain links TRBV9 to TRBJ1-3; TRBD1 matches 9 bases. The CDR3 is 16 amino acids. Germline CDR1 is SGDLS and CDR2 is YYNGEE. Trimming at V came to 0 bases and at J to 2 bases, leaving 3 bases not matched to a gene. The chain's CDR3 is CASSVVGQGTGNTIYF. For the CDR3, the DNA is TGTGCCAGCAGCGTAGTGGGACAGGGAACTGGAAACACCATATATTTT.

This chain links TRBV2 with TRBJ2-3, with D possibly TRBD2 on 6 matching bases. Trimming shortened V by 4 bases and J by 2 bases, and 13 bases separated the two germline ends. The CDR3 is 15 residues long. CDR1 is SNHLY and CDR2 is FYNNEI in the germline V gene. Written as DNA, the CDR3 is TGTGCCAGCAGTGGGTTGGGACTGTTCACAGATACGCAGTATTTT. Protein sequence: CASSGLGLFTDTQYF.

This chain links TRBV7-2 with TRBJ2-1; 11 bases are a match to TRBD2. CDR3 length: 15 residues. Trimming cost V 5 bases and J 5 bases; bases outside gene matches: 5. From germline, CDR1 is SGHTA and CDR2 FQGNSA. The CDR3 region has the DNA TGTGCCAGCAGCCCCCCGGGACTAGCGGACAATGAGCAGTTCTTC. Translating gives CASSPPGLADNEQFF.

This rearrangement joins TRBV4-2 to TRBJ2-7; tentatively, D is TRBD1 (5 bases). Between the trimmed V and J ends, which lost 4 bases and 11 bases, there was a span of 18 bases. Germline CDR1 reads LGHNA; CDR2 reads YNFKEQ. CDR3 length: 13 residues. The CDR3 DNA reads TGTGCCAGCAGCCTAGATTTGATAGGGGCTAAGTACTTC. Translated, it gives CASSLDLIGAKYF.

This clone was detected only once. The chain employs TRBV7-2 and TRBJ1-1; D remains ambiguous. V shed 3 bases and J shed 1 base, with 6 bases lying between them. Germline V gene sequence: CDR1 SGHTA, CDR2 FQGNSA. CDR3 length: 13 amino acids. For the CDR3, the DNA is TGTGCCAGCAGCTTCGCCAGGAACACTGAAGCTTTCTTT. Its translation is CASSFARNTEAFF.

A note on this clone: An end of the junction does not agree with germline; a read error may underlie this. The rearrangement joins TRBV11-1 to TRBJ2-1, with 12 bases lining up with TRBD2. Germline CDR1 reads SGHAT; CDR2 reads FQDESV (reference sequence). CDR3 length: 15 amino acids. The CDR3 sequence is CASSLAGGPLNEQFF. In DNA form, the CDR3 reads TGTGCCAGCAGCCTAGCGGGAGGGCCACTAAATGAGCAGTTCTTC.

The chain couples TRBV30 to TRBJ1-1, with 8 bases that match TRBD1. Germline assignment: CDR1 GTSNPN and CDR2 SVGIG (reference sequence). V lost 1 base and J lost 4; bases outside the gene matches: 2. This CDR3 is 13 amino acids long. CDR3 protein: CAWSGTGGTEAFF. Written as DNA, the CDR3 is TGTGCCTGGAGTGGAACAGGGGGCACTGAAGCTTTCTTT.

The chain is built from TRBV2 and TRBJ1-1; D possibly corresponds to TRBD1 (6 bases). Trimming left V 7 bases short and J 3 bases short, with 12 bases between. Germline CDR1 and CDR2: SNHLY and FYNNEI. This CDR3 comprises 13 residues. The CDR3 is CASILGADTEAFF. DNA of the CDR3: TGTGCCAGCATCCTGGGGGCAGACACTGAAGCTTTCTTT.

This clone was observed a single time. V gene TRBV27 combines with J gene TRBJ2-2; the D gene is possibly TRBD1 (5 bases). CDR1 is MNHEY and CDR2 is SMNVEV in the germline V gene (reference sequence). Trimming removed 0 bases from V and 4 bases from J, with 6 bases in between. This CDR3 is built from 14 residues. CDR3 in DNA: TGTGCCAGCAGTTTATCGGGGCCCACCGGGGAGCTGTTTTTT. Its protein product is CASSLSGPTGELFF.

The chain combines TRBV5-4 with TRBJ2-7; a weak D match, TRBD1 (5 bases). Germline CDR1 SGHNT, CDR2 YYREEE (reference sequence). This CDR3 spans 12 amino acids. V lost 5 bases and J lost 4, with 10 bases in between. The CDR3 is CASSSQGYEQYF. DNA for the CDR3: TGTGCCAGCAGTTCTCAGGGTTACGAGCAGTACTTC.

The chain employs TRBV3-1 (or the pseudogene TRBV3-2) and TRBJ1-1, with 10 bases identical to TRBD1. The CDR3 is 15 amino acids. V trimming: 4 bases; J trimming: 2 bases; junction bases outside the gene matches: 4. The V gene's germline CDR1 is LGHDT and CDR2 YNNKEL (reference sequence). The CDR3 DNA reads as TGTGCCAGCAGCCCCACGACAGGGGGCAACACTGAAGCTTTCTTT. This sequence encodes CASSPTTGGNTEAFF.

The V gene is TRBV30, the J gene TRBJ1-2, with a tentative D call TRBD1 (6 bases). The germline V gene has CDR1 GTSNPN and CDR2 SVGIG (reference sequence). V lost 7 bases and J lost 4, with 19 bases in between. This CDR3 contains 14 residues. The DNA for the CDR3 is TGTGCCTTCACTACGGGGACATCTGGCTATGGCTACACCTTC. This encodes CAFTTGTSGYGYTF. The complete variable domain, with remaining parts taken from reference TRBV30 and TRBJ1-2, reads SQTIHQWPATLVQPVGSPLSLECTVEGTSNPNLYWYRQAAGRGLQLLFYSVGIGQISSEVPQNLSASRPQDRQFILSSKKLLLSDSGFYLCAFTTGTSGYGYTFGSGTRLTVV.

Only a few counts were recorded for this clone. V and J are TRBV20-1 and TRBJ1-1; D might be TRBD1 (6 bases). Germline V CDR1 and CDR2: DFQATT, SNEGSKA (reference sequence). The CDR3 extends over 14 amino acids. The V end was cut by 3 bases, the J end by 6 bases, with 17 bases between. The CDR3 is CSASWQGRKAEAFF. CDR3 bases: TGCAGTGCTAGTTGGCAGGGGCGGAAGGCTGAAGCTTTCTTT.

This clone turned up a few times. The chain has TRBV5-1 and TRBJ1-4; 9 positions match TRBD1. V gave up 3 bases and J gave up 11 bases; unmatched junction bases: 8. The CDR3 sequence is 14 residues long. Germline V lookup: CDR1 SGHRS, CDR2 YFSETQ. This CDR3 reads CASSSTGGMRKLFF. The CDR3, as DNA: TGCGCCAGCAGCTCCACAGGGGGCATGAGGAAACTGTTTTTT.